The clone carrying this T cell receptor beta chain was observed once. The antigen remains unidentified. This sample is drawn from a study of shared clonotypes between healthy human individuals. Looking at the study overall: Sampling drew on donors who were a couple of women and a few men aged 18 to 49. Study-level points and caveats: Blood was the sole source, and tissue repertoires probably differ.

Per the germline V gene, CDR1 is MDHEN and CDR2 is SYDVKM. V was pared by 4 bases and J by 0 bases, with 13 bases between. This CDR3 comprises 16 residues. Clones were read by immunoSEQ multiplex PCR, and TCRdb kept only the in-frame ones, dropping some. In the table there are 2 million to 3 million clones, approximately 90% of which are singletons. The material sequenced was naive CD4+ T cells sorted from blood. The subset is: CD45RA+ positively selected. The J gene is TRBJ2-1, the V gene TRBV28; TRBD1 might be the D (7 bases). The source of this sequence is a man younger than 35 in good health. As DNA, the CDR3 is TGTGCCAGCAGTTCGGGGGACAGAAGCTCCTACAATGAGCAGTTCTTC. The encoded protein is CASSSGDRSSYNEQFF. Complete variable domain (other parts from reference TRBV28 and TRBJ2-1): DVKVTQSSRYLVKRTGEKVFLECVQDMDHENMFWYRQDPGLGLRLIYFSYDVKMKEKGDIPEGYSVSREKKERFSLILESASTNQTSMYLCASSSGDRSSYNEQFFGPGTRLTVL.